Each of the 29 T cell receptor beta chains below was sequenced from the same sample in a study of T cell changes during pregnancy in multiple sclerosis. Clones were read by immunoSEQ multiplex PCR, and TCRdb kept only the in-frame ones, dropping some. Of 90,000 or so clones in the sample, about nine tenths were seen once. The sample was PBMCs, taken in the first trimester of pregnancy. These TCRs come from a female donor in good health, serving as a control in a pregnancy study. Some clones in this sample may be carry-over from other donors' samples.

The chain employs TRBV27 and TRBJ1-6, with D unresolved. The V gene lost 5 bases and the J gene lost 0 bases, with 8 bases spanning the gap. This CDR3 has 15 residues. CDR1 MNHEY and CDR2 SMNVEV come from the germline V gene (reference sequence). The CDR3: CASSHPSSYNSPLHF. In nucleotides, the CDR3 is TGTGCCAGCAGTCATCCTAGCTCCTATAATTCACCCCTCCACTTT.

The V gene is TRBV7-9, the J gene TRBJ1-3, with TRBD1 matching 10 bases. The CDR3 spans 18 residues. Per germline, CDR1 SEHNR and CDR2 FQNEAQ (reference sequence). V lost 1 base, J lost 3 bases, and 9 bases stayed unmatched. CDR3: CASSLEGTGDIVGNTIYF. The CDR3 region has the DNA TGTGCCAGCAGCTTAGAAGGGACAGGGGATATTGTTGGAAACACCATATATTTT.

The V call is TRBV28, the J call TRBJ2-6; D gene unclear. V lost 4 bases and J lost 2, with 9 bases in between. The CDR3 length is 15 residues. Germline V lookup: CDR1 MDHEN, CDR2 SYDVKM. CDR3 sequence reads: CASSSSYTGANVLTF. CDR3 coding DNA: TGTGCCAGCAGTTCCTCGTATACTGGGGCCAACGTCCTGACTTTC.

J is TRBJ1-4 and V is TRBV18; TRBD1 might be the D (5 bases). The germline V gene has CDR1 KGHSH and CDR2 LQKENI. This CDR3 is built from 15 residues. V shed 3 bases and J shed 7 bases, with 15 bases lying between them. CDR3 sequence: CASSPRQTFTEKLFF. The CDR3 nucleotides are TGTGCCAGCTCACCGCGACAGACTTTTACTGAAAAACTGTTTTTT. Supplemented by reference TRBV18 and TRBJ1-4, the full variable domain reads NAGVMQNPRHLVRRRGQEARLRCSPMKGHSHVYWYRQLPEEGLKFMVYLQKENIIDESGMPKERFSAEFPKEGPSILRIQQVVRGDSAAYFCASSPRQTFTEKLFFGSGTQLSVL.

This chain connects TRBV21-1 to TRBJ2-5; the DNA was not used to check the table's D call, TRBD1. TRBV21-1 has pseudogene status. This CDR3 region has 16 residues. As DNA, the CDR3 is TGTGCCAGCAGCCTGGGTGACAGGGACACCCGGCAGACCCAGTACTTC. This codes for CASSLGDRDTRQTQYF.

The CDR3 here is CASSEFQTQETQYF. CDR3 nucleotides: TGTGCCAGCAGTGAATTTCAGACACAAGAGACCCAGTACTTC. The genes are TRBV2 and TRBJ2-5; D is unclear. Trimming left V 2 bases short and J 2 bases short, with 9 bases between. CDR1 and CDR2 from the germline V gene are SNHLY and FYNNEI. The CDR3 totals 14 residues.

The chain joins TRBV27 to TRBJ2-1; D gene unclear. CDR1 MNHEY and CDR2 SMNVEV come from the germline V gene (reference sequence). Trimming left V 2 bases short and J 4 bases short, with 6 bases between. The CDR3 spans 13 residues. CDR3 region: CASSLGRYNEQFF. The CDR3 nucleotides read TGTGCCAGCAGTTTAGGGCGATACAATGAGCAGTTCTTC.

This clone was detected only once. This chain connects TRBV19 to TRBJ2-2; the match to TRBD1 covers 7 bases. V was pared by 0 bases and J by 4 bases, with 8 bases of the junction left unmatched. Germline V gene data show CDR1 as LNHDA and CDR2 as SQIVND (reference sequence). The CDR3 length is 17 residues. The CDR3 DNA follows: TGTGCCAGTAGTATAGATCAGGAGACAGGGATCACCGGGGAGCTGTTTTTT. This translates into CASSIDQETGITGELFF. Using reference TRBV19 and TRBJ2-2 for the parts outside the CDR3, the full variable domain is DGGITQSPKYLFRKEGQNVTLSCEQNLNHDAMYWYRQDPGQGLRLIYYSQIVNDFQKGDIAEGYSVSREKKESFPLTVTSAQKNPTAFYLCASSIDQETGITGELFFGEGSRLTVL.

V and J are TRBV4-1 and TRBJ2-2, with D perhaps matching TRBD2 (5 bases). CDR3 length: 15 amino acids. Germline V CDR1 and CDR2: MGHRA, YSYEKL. Trimming shortened V by 5 bases and J by 8 bases, and 18 bases separated the two germline ends. The CDR3 loop reads CASSSQSRGQGELFF. CDR3 nucleotides: TGCGCCAGCAGCTCGCAATCCAGAGGGCAAGGGGAGCTGTTTTTT.

The chain recombines TRBV7-3 with TRBJ2-3; weak D call: TRBD1 (7 bases). Germline CDR1 SGHTA, CDR2 FQGTGA. The CDR3 loop spans 14 amino acids. Trimming took 11 bases from V and 0 from J, leaving 15 bases between them. CDR3: CASGGRPSTDTQYF. The CDR3 nucleotides read TGTGCCTCAGGGGGGCGGCCTAGCACAGATACGCAGTATTTT.

The chain joins TRBV5-1 to TRBJ2-5, with TRBD1 matching 11 bases. CDR3 length: 15 amino acids. Germline V gives CDR1 SGHRS, CDR2 YFSETQ. Trimming at V came to 1 base and at J to 3 bases, leaving 2 bases not matched to a gene. Written as DNA, the CDR3 is TGCGCCAGCAGCTTGTGGACAGGGGGCGAAGAGACCCAGTACTTC. This gives the protein CASSLWTGGEETQYF. The full variable domain, with the rest looked up from reference TRBV5-1 and TRBJ2-5, is KAGVTQTPRYLIKTRGQQVTLSCSPISGHRSVSWYQQTPGQGLQFLFEYFSETQRNKGNFPGRFSGRQFSNSRSEMNVSTLELGDSALYLCASSLWTGGEETQYFGPGTRLLVL.

The chain links TRBV7-9 to TRBJ1-4; D ambiguous. Germline loops: CDR1 SEHNR, CDR2 FQNEAQ (reference sequence). The CDR3 is 13 amino acids. V lost 0 bases, J lost 6 bases, and 5 bases lay in between. CDR3 nucleotide sequence: TGTGCCAGCAGCTTAGCGCGCCATGAAAAACTGTTTTTT. Protein product: CASSLARHEKLFF.

This clone appeared a single time. The rearrangement links TRBV29-1 to TRBJ2-5; no reliable D call. V lost 6 bases, J lost 2 bases, and 16 bases lay in between. Germline V gene data show CDR1 as SQVTM and CDR2 as ANQGSEA. There are 14 residues in the CDR3. CDR3 DNA: TGCAGCGTGAAAAACCGGGTCCTGCAAGAGACCCAGTACTTC. This gives the protein CSVKNRVLQETQYF.

The chain carries TRBV6-9 and TRBJ2-5; TRBD1 agrees at 7 bases. The CDR3 covers 16 residues. Germline CDR1 and CDR2: MNHGY and SVAAGI. Trimming removed 2 bases from V and 2 bases from J; junction bases left unmatched: 8. The CDR3 DNA sequence: TGTGCCAGCAGTTATAGAGGGGGCTCGGATCAAGAGACCCAGTACTTC. This codes for CASSYRGGSDQETQYF.

This chain connects TRBV7-2 to TRBJ1-1; D is possibly TRBD1 (6 bases). This CDR3 comprises 15 residues. Germline V gives CDR1 SGHTA, CDR2 FQGNSA. V lost 2 bases and J 2 bases, leaving 12 bases between the germline ends. CDR3 DNA: TGTGCCAGCAGCTTATTAGGACAGACTAACACTGAAGCTTTCTTT. This translates into CASSLLGQTNTEAFF.

The CDR3 reads CSVEDPTGHPEAFF. CDR3 nucleotide sequence: TGCAGCGTTGAGGACCCGACAGGGCACCCTGAAGCTTTCTTT. The genes are TRBV29-1 and TRBJ1-1; 7 bases match TRBD1. There are 14 residues in the CDR3. J was trimmed by 6 bases and V by 3 bases; bases with no gene match: 10. CDR1 is SQVTM and CDR2 is ANQGSEA in the germline V gene.

This chain links TRBV7-2 with TRBJ2-7; TRBD2 agrees at 7 bases. CDR3 length: 17 amino acids. The V gene's germline CDR1 is SGHTA and CDR2 FQGNSA. Losses at the gene ends were 1 base for V and 0 bases for J; bases not matched to a gene: 9. The CDR3 nucleotides are TGTGCCAGCAGCTTAGTGTCCAGCGGGGTTAGCTCCTACGAGCAGTACTTC. As protein: CASSLVSSGVSSYEQYF.

The gene calls are TRBV15 and TRBJ2-1, with D unresolved. CDR1 LNHNV and CDR2 YYDKDF come from the germline V gene (reference sequence). CDR3 length: 16 residues. Trimming removed 0 bases from V and 3 bases from J, with 12 bases in between. CDR3 bases: TGTGCCACCAGCAGAGAGATGACTTCCTACTACAATGAGCAGTTCTTC. As protein: CATSREMTSYYNEQFF.

The rearrangement joins TRBV27 to TRBJ2-5, with 7 bases lining up with TRBD1. J was trimmed by 5 bases and V by 5 bases; bases with no gene match: 5. This CDR3 is 13 amino acids long. In germline, CDR1 is MNHEY, CDR2 SMNVEV (reference sequence). The CDR3 loop is CASSGTARETQYF. CDR3 bases: TGTGCCAGCAGTGGGACAGCGAGGGAGACCCAGTACTTC.

V and J are TRBV27 and TRBJ2-3; no reliable D call. The CDR3 runs to 13 residues. Germline V gene sequence: CDR1 MNHEY, CDR2 SMNVEV (reference sequence). The ends were cut back, 6 bases at V and 1 base at J, with 8 bases in the middle. CDR3 nucleotides: TGTGCCAGCAGGACTTGGGGCACAGATACGCAGTATTTT. Its protein is CASRTWGTDTQYF.

The count of this clone is one. V and J are TRBV7-6 and TRBJ2-7, with TRBD1 identical over 10 bases. The germline gives CDR1 SGHVS, CDR2 FNYEAQ. The CDR3 sequence is 14 residues long. Germline trimming cut 5 bases from V and 2 bases from J; bases unmatched to any gene: 3. DNA for the CDR3: TGTGCCAGCAGCCCGGGACAGGGGACCTACGAGCAGTACTTC. This encodes CASSPGQGTYEQYF.

V usage is TRBV6-1 and J usage is TRBJ1-6; D remains ambiguous. Deletions cut 2 bases from V and 9 bases from J, with 14 bases between. The CDR3 contains 15 residues. CDR1 and CDR2 from the germline V gene are MNHNS and SASEGT. CDR3: CASSESWQDFSPLHF. CDR3 sequence (DNA): TGTGCCAGCAGTGAAAGTTGGCAGGATTTTTCACCCCTCCACTTT.

This sequence joins TRBV29-1 and TRBJ1-1, with D possibly matching TRBD1 (5 bases). This CDR3 contains 13 residues. Germline assignment: CDR1 SQVTM and CDR2 ANQGSEA. V was shortened by 1 base and J by 1 base, with 7 bases between the two germline ends. CDR3 in DNA: TGCAGCGTTGAAGGGACACCGAACACTGAAGCTTTCTTT. It encodes CSVEGTPNTEAFF.

The chain joins TRBV4-1 to TRBJ2-2; TRBD2 matches at 16 bases. From germline, CDR1 is MGHRA and CDR2 YSYEKL. The CDR3 consists of 18 residues. The trim removed 4 bases at V and 5 bases at J, leaving 7 bases unmatched. CDR3 protein: CASSLGLAGGPVTGELFF. The CDR3 region has the DNA TGCGCCAGCAGCCTGGGACTAGCGGGGGGGCCGGTGACCGGGGAGCTGTTTTTT.

This clone has more than one count but fewer than ten. The chain employs TRBV5-5 and TRBJ2-1; 7 bases line up with TRBD1. This CDR3 spans 15 amino acids. Trimming removed 5 bases from V and 7 bases from J; junction bases left unmatched: 12. Germline V lookup: CDR1 SGHKS, CDR2 YYEKEE (reference sequence). The CDR3 region is CASRLRPGTENEQFF. The CDR3 DNA reads TGTGCCAGCAGACTAAGACCCGGGACAGAGAATGAGCAGTTCTTC.

The gene calls are TRBV4-2 and TRBJ1-1; TRBD1 matches 9 bases. Trimming at V came to 4 bases and at J to 5 bases, leaving 5 bases not matched to a gene. Germline-derived CDR1 and CDR2 are LGHNA and YNFKEQ. This CDR3 spans 14 amino acids. CDR3 residues: CASSPQGARTEAFF. In DNA, the CDR3 is TGTGCCAGCAGCCCACAGGGGGCGCGTACTGAAGCTTTCTTT.

The gene calls are TRBV29-1 and TRBJ1-1; 7 bases map to TRBD1. Trimming took 1 base from V and 5 from J; bases not matched to a gene: 7. This CDR3 contains 14 residues. Germline assignment: CDR1 SQVTM and CDR2 ANQGSEA. The chain's CDR3 is CSVEGQGVRTEAFF. The DNA of the CDR3 is TGCAGCGTTGAAGGGCAGGGGGTAAGAACTGAAGCTTTCTTT.

V and J are TRBV28 and TRBJ1-3, with 9 bases identical to TRBD1. Germline CDR1 and CDR2: MDHEN and SYDVKM. CDR3 length: 14 amino acids. Trimming took 6 bases from V and 4 from J; bases not matched to a gene: 4. CDR3 nucleotides: TGTGCCAGCAGGGGGACAGGGATCGGAAACACCATATATTTT. Amino acid sequence: CASRGTGIGNTIYF.

The chain joins TRBV19 to TRBJ1-5; the match to TRBD1 covers 9 bases. Trimming at V came to 5 bases and at J to 4 bases, leaving 6 bases not matched to a gene. The CDR3 extends over 15 amino acids. Germline V lookup: CDR1 LNHDA, CDR2 SQIVND (reference sequence). The CDR3 loop is CASSPGTGHNQPQHF. The CDR3 coding sequence is TGTGCCAGTAGTCCGGGGACAGGGCATAATCAGCCCCAGCATTTT.